Listed below are T cell receptor beta chains from one sample, sequenced in a study of blood T cells in healthy people across ages. TCRdb itself ran the 5' RACE reads through MiXCR, one entry per CDR3 protein. Here the sample spans more than 750,000 distinct CDR3 sequences, around 29% being singletons. The same data also contributed to another study, on T cells of mothers and their children.

The sample taken for sequencing was blood. The receptors derive from a middle-aged woman in good health. Each CDR3 is given with its conserved first and last residue. Fields, in order: D gene, V gene, J gene, clone size, CDR3 protein, CDR3 DNA. The D gene is left open where the match is weak. Size is omitted from some rows. Given values are once, few, many or a class for expanded clones.

NA	TRBV9	TRBJ2-1	few	CASSRGGGARNEQFF	TGTGCCAGCAGCCGTGGTGGGGGGGCTAGGAATGAGCAGTTCTTC
NA	TRBV5-1	TRBJ2-5	NA	CASSWAGPGETQYF	TGCGCCAGCAGCTGGGCAGGGCCTGGGGAGACCCAGTACTTC
NA	TRBV5-1	TRBJ2-7	NA	CASSTWDNYEQYF	TGCGCCAGCAGCACGTGGGATAACTACGAGCAGTACTTC
TRBD1	TRBV7-8	TRBJ1-1	NA	CASSYDRGARTEAFF	TGTGCCAGCAGCTACGACAGGGGGGCGAGGACTGAAGCTTTCTTT
NA	TRBV7-2	TRBJ1-6	many	CASSLGSVRGNSPLHF	TGTGCCAGCAGCTTAGGGAGCGTCAGGGGTAATTCACCCCTCCACTTT
NA	TRBV2	TRBJ1-2	NA	CASSDGRAHGYTF	TGTGCCAGCAGTGACGGTCGAGCGCATGGCTACACCTTC
TRBD1	TRBV27	TRBJ1-5	many	CASGGQGGNQPQHF	TGTGCCAGCGGTGGACAGGGCGGCAATCAGCCCCAGCATTTT
NA	TRBV20-1	TRBJ2-7	many	CSARTRDFSYEQYF	TGCAGTGCTAGAACCCGGGACTTCTCCTACGAGCAGTACTTC
NA	TRBV3-1	TRBJ1-2	few	CASSHLDGIYGYTF	TGTGCCAGCAGCCACTTGGACGGAATCTATGGCTACACCTTC
TRBD1	TRBV5-6	TRBJ1-5	NA	CASSLKGQGRGQPQHF	TGTGCCAGCAGCTTGAAAGGACAGGGCCGCGGTCAGCCCCAGCATTTT
NA	TRBV15	TRBJ1-2	few	CATSREAELYGYTF	TGTGCCACCAGCAGAGAAGCTGAGCTCTATGGCTACACCTTC
TRBD2	TRBV6-6	TRBJ2-5	NA	CASSGGLATQETQYF	TGTGCCAGCAGTGGGGGACTAGCTACCCAAGAGACCCAGTACTTC
NA	TRBV27	TRBJ1-1	NA	CASGPSGTEAFF	TGTGCCAGCGGACCCAGCGGGACTGAAGCTTTCTTT
NA	TRBV12-3/TRBV12-4	TRBJ1-2	NA	CASSLMSYGYTF	TGTGCCAGCAGTTTAATGAGCTATGGCTACACCTTC
TRBD2	TRBV4-3	TRBJ2-3	NA	CASSHLKSGGSTDTQYF	TGCGCCAGCAGCCACCTGAAAAGCGGGGGGAGCACAGATACGCAGTATTTT
NA	TRBV20-1	TRBJ2-5	few	CSARSASTTHGTQYF	TGCAGTGCTAGATCCGCTAGCACCACTCACGGGACCCAGTACTTC
NA	TRBV10-3	TRBJ1-1	few	CAISEMGRAFF	TGTGCCATCAGTGAAATGGGAAGAGCTTTCTTT
NA	TRBV20-1	TRBJ1-2	NA	CSARVGPTRTIGDTF	TGCAGTGCTAGAGTAGGACCGACACGAACTATCGGCGACACCTTC
NA	TRBV29-1	TRBJ1-2	NA	CSVEPANYGYTF	TGCAGCGTTGAACCAGCTAACTATGGCTACACCTTC
NA	TRBV28	TRBJ1-5	few	CASTGQPNSNQPQHF	TGTGCCAGCACTGGACAGCCCAATAGCAATCAGCCCCAGCATTTT
TRBD2	TRBV20-1	TRBJ2-3	few	CSARDSGGTDTQYF	TGCAGTGCTAGAGATAGCGGGGGAACAGATACGCAGTATTTT
NA	TRBV6-6	TRBJ1-1	many	CASSYQENTEAFF	TGTGCCAGCAGTTACCAGGAGAACACTGAAGCTTTCTTT
TRBD2	TRBV3-1	TRBJ2-5	many	CASSLGLAGGETQYF	TGTGCCAGCAGCTTAGGACTAGCGGGGGGAGAGACCCAGTACTTC
NA	TRBV14	TRBJ1-4	few	CASSQARVFSEKLFF	TGTGCCAGCAGCCAAGCAAGGGTTTTTTCGGAAAAACTGTTTTTT
TRBD2	TRBV7-8	TRBJ2-3	NA	CASSHTGASGGRQYF	TGTGCCAGCAGCCATACGGGGGCTAGCGGGGGGCGGCAGTATTTT
NA	TRBV7-9	TRBJ2-3	NA	CASAPQAGMRTDTQYF	TGTGCCAGCGCACCCCAGGCGGGGATGCGCACAGATACGCAGTATTTT
TRBD2	TRBV27	TRBJ2-4	NA	CASARPSGGAYEQYF	TGTGCCAGCGCCCGTCCTAGCGGGGGGGCCTACGAACAGTACTTC
NA	TRBV19	TRBJ1-5	NA	CASSISPRQAGQPQHF	TGTGCCAGTAGTATAAGTCCCCGGCAGGCGGGGCAGCCCCAGCATTTT
TRBD2	TRBV7-9	TRBJ2-1	many	CASSLALAGYNEQFF	TGTGCCAGCAGCTTGGCACTAGCGGGGTACAATGAGCAGTTCTTC
NA	TRBV9	TRBJ2-2	NA	CASAGTRIFNTGELFF	TGTGCCAGCGCCGGGACCCGGATATTTAACACCGGGGAGCTGTTTTTT
TRBD1	TRBV7-2	TRBJ1-5	NA	CASSLGLGQGFQPQHF	TGTGCCAGCAGCTTAGGATTGGGACAGGGTTTTCAGCCCCAGCATTTT
TRBD2	TRBV20-1	TRBJ2-7	many	CSARAGSGGPFEQYF	TGCAGTGCTAGAGCGGGTAGCGGGGGGCCGTTCGAGCAGTACTTC
NA	TRBV28	TRBJ2-7	few	CASRRGGRAYEQYF	TGTGCCAGCAGACGAGGGGGGCGGGCCTACGAGCAGTACTTC
NA	TRBV7-2	TRBJ2-6	many	CASSLMQTDVLTF	TGTGCCAGCAGCTTAATGCAGACTGACGTCCTGACTTTC
NA	TRBV27	TRBJ2-1	few	CASGFRAGQAYNEQFF	TGTGCCAGCGGTTTTCGGGCAGGGCAGGCCTACAATGAGCAGTTCTTC
NA	TRBV12-3/TRBV12-4	TRBJ1-2	many	CASSPTGPGDYGYTF	TGTGCCAGCAGTCCTACAGGGCCGGGGGACTATGGCTACACCTTC
NA	TRBV21-1	TRBJ2-5	NA	CASSSDSWGQTQYF	TGTGCCAGCAGCAGCGACTCGTGGGGACAGACCCAGTACTTC
NA	TRBV7-3	TRBJ2-3	few	CASSSQTGTDTQYF	TGTGCCAGCAGCTCACAGACAGGCACAGATACGCAGTATTTT
NA	TRBV20-1	TRBJ2-4	many	CNAEGSENIQYF	TGCAATGCCGAGGGCAGCGAAAACATTCAGTACTTC
NA	TRBV9	TRBJ1-2	few	CASSEGMGSYGYTF	TGTGCCAGCAGCGAGGGAATGGGCTCCTATGGCTACACCTTC
NA	TRBV7-2	TRBJ2-3	few	CASSLAWVGSDTQYF	TGTGCCAGCAGCTTAGCGTGGGTGGGTTCAGATACGCAGTATTTT